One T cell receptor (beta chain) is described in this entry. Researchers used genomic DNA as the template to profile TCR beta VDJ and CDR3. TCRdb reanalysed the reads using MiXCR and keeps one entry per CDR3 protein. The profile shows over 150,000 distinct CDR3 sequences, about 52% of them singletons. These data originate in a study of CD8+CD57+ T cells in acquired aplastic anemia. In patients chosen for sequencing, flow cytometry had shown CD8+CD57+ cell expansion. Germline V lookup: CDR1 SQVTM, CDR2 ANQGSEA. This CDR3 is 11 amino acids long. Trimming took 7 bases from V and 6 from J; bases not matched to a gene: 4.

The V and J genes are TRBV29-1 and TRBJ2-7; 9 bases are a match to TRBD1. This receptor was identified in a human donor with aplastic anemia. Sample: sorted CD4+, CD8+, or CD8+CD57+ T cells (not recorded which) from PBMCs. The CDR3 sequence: CSGGTGTEQYF. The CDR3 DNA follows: TGCAGCGGAGGGACAGGGACCGAGCAGTACTTC.